The TCR beta chain described here comes from a study of blood T cell repertoires in COVID-19. About the study: Samples taken during acute and convalescent COVID-19 were collected in the United States, Italy and Spain.

Per germline, CDR1 SNHLY and CDR2 FYNNEI. V lost 6 bases and J 2 bases, leaving 5 bases between the germline ends. The length of the CDR3 is 12 residues. Study processing details: Amplification with reference gene primers provided the estimates of nucleated cell counts. Data came from immunoSEQ multiplex PCR; TCRdb stores just in-frame clones and leaves some out. V, J and clone size are those of that table, while D and trimming were read from the DNA. The sample holds a few hundred thousand clones, around 86% seen once. The sample comprised peripheral blood. The chain links TRBV2 to TRBJ1-5; D call uncertain. This receptor was taken from a woman in her 70s with active or convalescent COVID-19. CDR3 bases: TGTGCCAGCAGGGTAGGCAATCAGCCCCAGCATTTT. This encodes CASRVGNQPQHF.